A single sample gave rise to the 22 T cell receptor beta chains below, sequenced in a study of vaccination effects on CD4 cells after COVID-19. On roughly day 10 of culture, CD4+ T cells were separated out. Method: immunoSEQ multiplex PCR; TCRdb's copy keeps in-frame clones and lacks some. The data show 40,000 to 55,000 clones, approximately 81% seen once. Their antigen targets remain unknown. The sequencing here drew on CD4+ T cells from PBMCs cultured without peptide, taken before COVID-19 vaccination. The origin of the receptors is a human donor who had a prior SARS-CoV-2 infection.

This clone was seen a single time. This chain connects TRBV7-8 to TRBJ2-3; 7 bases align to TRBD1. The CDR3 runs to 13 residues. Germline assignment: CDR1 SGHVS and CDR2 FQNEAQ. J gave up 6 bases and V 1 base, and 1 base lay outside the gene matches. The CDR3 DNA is TGTGCCAGCAGCTTAGAACAGGGGGATACGCAGTATTTT. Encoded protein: CASSLEQGDTQYF.

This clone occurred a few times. The DNA of the CDR3 is TGTGCCAGCAGCTCTCCTAGCGCCAGGGAAGAGACCCAGTACTTC. Amino acid sequence: CASSSPSAREETQYF. The genes are TRBV7-8 and TRBJ2-5, with a possible D match to TRBD2 (6 bases). Looked up from germline, CDR1 is SGHVS and CDR2 is FQNEAQ. V lost 4 bases to trimming and J lost 3 bases, with 15 bases between them. CDR3 length: 15 amino acids.

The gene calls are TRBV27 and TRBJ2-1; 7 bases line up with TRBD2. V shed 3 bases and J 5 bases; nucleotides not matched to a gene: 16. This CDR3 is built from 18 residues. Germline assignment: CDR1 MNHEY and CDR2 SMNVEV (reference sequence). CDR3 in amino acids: CASSFWVGGPLPNNEQFF. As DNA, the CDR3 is TGTGCCAGCAGTTTTTGGGTGGGAGGGCCCCTCCCCAACAATGAGCAGTTCTTC.

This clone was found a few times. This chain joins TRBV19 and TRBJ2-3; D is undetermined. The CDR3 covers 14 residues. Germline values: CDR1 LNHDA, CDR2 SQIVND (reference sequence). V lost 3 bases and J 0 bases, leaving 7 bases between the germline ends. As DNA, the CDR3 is TGTGCCAGTAGTATGGTTTACAGCACAGATACGCAGTATTTT. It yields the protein CASSMVYSTDTQYF.

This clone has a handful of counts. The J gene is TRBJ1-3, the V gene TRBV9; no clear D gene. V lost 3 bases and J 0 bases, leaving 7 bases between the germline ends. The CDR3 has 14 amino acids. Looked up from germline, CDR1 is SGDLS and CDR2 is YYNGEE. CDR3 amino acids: CASSAGDSGNTIYF. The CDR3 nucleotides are TGTGCCAGCAGCGCGGGAGACTCTGGAAACACCATATATTTT.

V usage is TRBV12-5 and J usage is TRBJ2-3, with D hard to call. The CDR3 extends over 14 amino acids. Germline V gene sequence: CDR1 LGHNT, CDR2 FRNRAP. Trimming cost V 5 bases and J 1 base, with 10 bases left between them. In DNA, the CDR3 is TGTGCTAGTGGTCCCCCGTCCCGCACAGATACGCAGTATTTT. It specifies CASGPPSRTDTQYF.

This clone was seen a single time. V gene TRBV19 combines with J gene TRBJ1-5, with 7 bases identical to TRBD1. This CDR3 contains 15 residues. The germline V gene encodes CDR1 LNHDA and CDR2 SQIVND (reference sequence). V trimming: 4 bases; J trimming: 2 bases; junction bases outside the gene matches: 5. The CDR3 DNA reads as TGTGCCAGTAGTACTACAGGGGTTCGCAATCAGCCCCAGCATTTT. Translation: CASSTTGVRNQPQHF. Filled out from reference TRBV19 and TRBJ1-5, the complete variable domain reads DGGITQSPKYLFRKEGQNVTLSCEQNLNHDAMYWYRQDPGQGLRLIYYSQIVNDFQKGDIAEGYSVSREKKESFPLTVTSAQKNPTAFYLCASSTTGVRNQPQHFGDGTRLSIL.

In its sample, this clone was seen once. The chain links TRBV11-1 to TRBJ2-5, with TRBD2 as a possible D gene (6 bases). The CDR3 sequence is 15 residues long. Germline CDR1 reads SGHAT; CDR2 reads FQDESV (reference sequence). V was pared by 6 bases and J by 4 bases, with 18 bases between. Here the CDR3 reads CASSSSGLLGETQYF. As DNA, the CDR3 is TGTGCCAGCAGTTCAAGCGGGCTACTGGGAGAGACCCAGTACTTC.

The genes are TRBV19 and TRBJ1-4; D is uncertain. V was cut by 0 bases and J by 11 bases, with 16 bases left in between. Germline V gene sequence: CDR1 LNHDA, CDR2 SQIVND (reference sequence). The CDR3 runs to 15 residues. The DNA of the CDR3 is TGTGCCAGTAGTATAGATCCACAGTCAGTTGACAAACTGTTTTTT. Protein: CASSIDPQSVDKLFF.

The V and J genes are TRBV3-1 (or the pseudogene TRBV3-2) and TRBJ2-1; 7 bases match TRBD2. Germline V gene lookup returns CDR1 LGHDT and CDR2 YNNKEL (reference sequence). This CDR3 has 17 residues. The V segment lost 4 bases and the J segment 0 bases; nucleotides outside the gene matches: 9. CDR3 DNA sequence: TGTGCCAGCAGCCCACGCGGACTAGAGAGCTCCTACAATGAGCAGTTCTTC. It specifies CASSPRGLESSYNEQFF.

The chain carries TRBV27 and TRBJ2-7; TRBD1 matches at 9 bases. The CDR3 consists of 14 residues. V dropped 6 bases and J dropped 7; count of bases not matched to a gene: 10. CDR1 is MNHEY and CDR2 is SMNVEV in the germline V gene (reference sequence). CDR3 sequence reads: CASSPRDRVGEQYF. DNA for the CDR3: TGTGCCAGCAGCCCAAGGGACAGGGTTGGTGAGCAGTACTTC.

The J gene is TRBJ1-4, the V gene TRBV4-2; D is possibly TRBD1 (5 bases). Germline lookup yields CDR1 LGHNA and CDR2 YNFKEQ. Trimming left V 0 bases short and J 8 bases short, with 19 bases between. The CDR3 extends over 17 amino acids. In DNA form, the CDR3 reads TGTGCCAGCAGCCAAGATCCCAACCGAGGCCGGGGGGAAAAACTGTTTTTT. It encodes CASSQDPNRGRGEKLFF.

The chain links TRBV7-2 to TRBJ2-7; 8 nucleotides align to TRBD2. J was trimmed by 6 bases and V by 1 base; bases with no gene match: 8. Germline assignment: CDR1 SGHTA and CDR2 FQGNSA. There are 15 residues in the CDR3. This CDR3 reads CASSLGSGMSSEQYF. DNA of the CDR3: TGTGCCAGCAGCTTAGGTAGCGGGATGTCTTCCGAGCAGTACTTC.

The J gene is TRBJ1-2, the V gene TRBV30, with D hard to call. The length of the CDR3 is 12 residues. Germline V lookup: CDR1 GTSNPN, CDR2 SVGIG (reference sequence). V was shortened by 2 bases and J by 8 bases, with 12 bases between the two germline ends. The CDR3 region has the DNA TGTGCCTGGAGTAGGTGGTTTCGGGGCTACACCTTC. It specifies CAWSRWFRGYTF.

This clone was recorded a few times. The CDR3 DNA reads as TGCAGCGTGAGACCCGGGACCCCCACAGATACGCAGTATTTT. The encoded protein is CSVRPGTPTDTQYF. V usage is TRBV29-1 and J usage is TRBJ2-3, with D perhaps given as TRBD1 or TRBD2 (5 bases each). V lost 6 bases, J lost 2 bases, and 15 bases lay in between. The CDR3 has 14 residues. From germline, CDR1 is SQVTM and CDR2 ANQGSEA.

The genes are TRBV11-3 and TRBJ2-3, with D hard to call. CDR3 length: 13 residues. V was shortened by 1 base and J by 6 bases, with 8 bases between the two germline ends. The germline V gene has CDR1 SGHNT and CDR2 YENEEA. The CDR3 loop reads CASSLGSRDTQYF. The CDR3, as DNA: TGTGCCAGCAGCTTAGGCTCCAGGGATACGCAGTATTTT.

The CDR3 is CASSPEIATGELFF. CDR3 DNA: TGCGCCAGCAGCCCCGAAATAGCTACCGGGGAGCTGTTTTTT. The chain couples TRBV5-1 to TRBJ2-2; unclear D gene. CDR3 length: 14 residues. The V and J ends lost 4 bases and 5 bases respectively, with 12 bases between them. Per germline, CDR1 SGHRS and CDR2 YFSETQ. Looking up the rest from reference TRBV5-1 and TRBJ2-2 gives the full variable domain: KAGVTQTPRYLIKTRGQQVTLSCSPISGHRSVSWYQQTPGQGLQFLFEYFSETQRNKGNFPGRFSGRQFSNSRSEMNVSTLELGDSALYLCASSPEIATGELFFGEGSRLTVL.

CDR3 bases: TGCGCCAGCAGCTTCGGGATGAACACTGAAGCTTTCTTT. Residues: CASSFGMNTEAFF. The V and J genes are TRBV5-1 and TRBJ1-1; D unresolved. The germline gives CDR1 SGHRS, CDR2 YFSETQ. V was shortened by 2 bases and J by 0 bases, with 5 bases between the two germline ends. This CDR3 contains 13 residues.

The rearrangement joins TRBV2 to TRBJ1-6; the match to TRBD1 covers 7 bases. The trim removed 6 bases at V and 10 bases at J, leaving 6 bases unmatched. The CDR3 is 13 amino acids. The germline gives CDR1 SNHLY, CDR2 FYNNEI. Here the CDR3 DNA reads TGTGCCAGCAGCAGGGGGGTAGGGTCACCCCTCCACTTT. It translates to CASSRGVGSPLHF.

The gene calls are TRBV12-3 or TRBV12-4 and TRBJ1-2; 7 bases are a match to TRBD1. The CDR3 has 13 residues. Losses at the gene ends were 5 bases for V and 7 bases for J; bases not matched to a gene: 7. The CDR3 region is CASSPTGFVGYTF. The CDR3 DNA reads TGTGCCAGCAGTCCGACAGGGTTTGTTGGCTACACCTTC.

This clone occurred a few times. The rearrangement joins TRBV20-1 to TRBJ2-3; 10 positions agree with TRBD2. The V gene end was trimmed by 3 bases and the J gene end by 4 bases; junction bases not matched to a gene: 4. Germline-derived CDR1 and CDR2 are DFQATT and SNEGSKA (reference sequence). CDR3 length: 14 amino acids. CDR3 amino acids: CSASGLAGADTQYF. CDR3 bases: TGCAGTGCTAGTGGGCTAGCGGGAGCAGATACGCAGTATTTT.

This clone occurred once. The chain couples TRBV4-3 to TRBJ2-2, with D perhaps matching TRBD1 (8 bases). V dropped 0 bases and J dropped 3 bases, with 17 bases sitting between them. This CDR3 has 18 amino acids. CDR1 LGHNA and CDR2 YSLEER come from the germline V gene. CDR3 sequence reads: CASSQDAGDRTYTGELFF. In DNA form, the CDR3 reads TGCGCCAGCAGCCAAGATGCGGGGGACAGGACCTACACCGGGGAGCTGTTTTTT.